Presented here are 31 T cell receptor beta chains from one specimen sequenced in a study of neoadjuvant nivolumab and ipilimumab in lung cancer. Clones were sequenced by immunoSEQ multiplex PCR, and TCRdb holds only the in-frame ones, with some missing. The sample has about 3,600 clones; around three quarters are singletons. The sequences come from peripheral blood, collected after neoadjuvant nivolumab, alone or with ipilimumab, at or shortly before surgery. Receptors were obtained from an adult with non-small cell lung cancer.

This sequence joins TRBV6-1 and TRBJ2-7, with 10 bases fitting TRBD2. Germline V gene sequence: CDR1 MNHNS, CDR2 SASEGT. The CDR3 runs to 16 residues. V gave up 4 bases and J gave up 7 bases; unmatched junction bases: 13. The CDR3 here is CASSGYQSGRALEQYF. The CDR3 DNA reads TGTGCCAGCAGTGGGTATCAGAGCGGGAGGGCCTTGGAGCAGTACTTC.

This clone was detected a few times. CDR3 loop: CASSILGGVLTF. CDR3 coding DNA: TGTGCCAGTAGTATCCTCGGGGGTGTCCTGACTTTC. V is TRBV19 and J is TRBJ2-6; possible D gene TRBD2, 6 bases. The CDR3 is 12 amino acids. CDR1 is LNHDA, CDR2 SQIVND, per germline (reference sequence). Trimming left V 3 bases short and J 13 bases short, with 10 bases between.

The chain carries TRBV2 and TRBJ1-1; tentatively, D is TRBD1 (6 bases). CDR1 is SNHLY and CDR2 is FYNNEI in the germline V gene. The CDR3 extends over 16 amino acids. Trimming left V 5 bases short and J 5 bases short, with 21 bases between. The CDR3 coding sequence is TGTGCCAGCAGTCTTGCAGAACAGGGTTTGGGAACTGAAGCTTTCTTT. Its protein is CASSLAEQGLGTEAFF.

The chain has TRBV6-4 and TRBJ1-2; unclear D gene. CDR1 is MRHNA, CDR2 SNTAGT, per germline. The CDR3 is 13 residues long. Trimming removed 6 bases at V and 0 bases at J, with 8 bases between. CDR3 nucleotide sequence: TGTGCCAGCAGCCCTGAACCTAACTATGGCTACACCTTC. Translation: CASSPEPNYGYTF.

The rearrangement uses TRBV27 and TRBJ2-2; possible D gene TRBD1, 5 bases. CDR1 and CDR2 (germline): MNHEY, SMNVEV (reference sequence). This CDR3 region has 13 residues. Trimming removed 3 bases from V and 7 bases from J, with 9 bases in between. The CDR3 spells CASSFSGIGELFF. The DNA for the CDR3 is TGTGCCAGCAGTTTTTCAGGGATCGGGGAGCTGTTTTTT.

The chain employs TRBV28 and TRBJ1-2; D possibly corresponds to TRBD1 (5 bases). Deletions cut 3 bases from V and 6 bases from J, with 20 bases between. This CDR3 is 16 amino acids long. Germline V gene lookup returns CDR1 MDHEN and CDR2 SYDVKM. Here the CDR3 DNA reads TGTGCCAGCAGTTTCCCACCTCGCAGGGTCGCCAATGGCTACACCTTC. Translation gives CASSFPPRRVANGYTF.

The chain couples TRBV2 to TRBJ1-2; 7 positions match TRBD1. The ends lost 3 bases at V and 3 bases at J; junction bases unmatched: 7. The V gene's germline CDR1 is SNHLY and CDR2 FYNNEI. The CDR3 is made up of 15 amino acids. The CDR3: CASSDGTGVDYGYTF. The CDR3 coding sequence is TGTGCCAGCAGTGACGGAACAGGGGTGGACTATGGCTACACCTTC.

V is TRBV11-2 and J is TRBJ2-5; TRBD2 is a possible D gene (6 bases). The CDR3 spans 15 residues. Germline CDR1 reads SGHAT; CDR2 reads FQNNGV. Between the trimmed V and J ends, which lost 3 bases and 1 base, there was a span of 12 bases. The CDR3 DNA is TGTGCCAGCAGCTTTTCGGGCGGGACCCAAGAGACCCAGTACTTC. Its translation is CASSFSGGTQETQYF. The whole variable domain, remainder taken from reference TRBV11-2 and TRBJ2-5, is EAGVAQSPRYKIIEKRQSVAFWCNPISGHATLYWYQQILGQGPKLLIQFQNNGVVDDSQLPKDRFSAERLKGVDSTLKIQPAKLEDSAVYLCASSFSGGTQETQYFGPGTRLLVL.

The chain has TRBV28 and TRBJ2-1, with D uncertain. The CDR3 is made up of 14 amino acids. V was clipped by 6 bases and J by 4 bases, with 13 bases between them. Germline assignment: CDR1 MDHEN and CDR2 SYDVKM. This CDR3 reads CASSPDPRYNEQFF. CDR3 in DNA: TGTGCCAGCAGCCCGGACCCGCGATACAATGAGCAGTTCTTC. Full variable domain (outside the CDR3, taken from reference TRBV28 and TRBJ2-1): DVKVTQSSRYLVKRTGEKVFLECVQDMDHENMFWYRQDPGLGLRLIYFSYDVKMKEKGDIPEGYSVSREKKERFSLILESASTNQTSMYLCASSPDPRYNEQFFGPGTRLTVL.

The chain links TRBV13 to TRBJ2-7, with D uncertain. The CDR3 spans 13 residues. CDR1 PRHDT and CDR2 FYEKMQ come from the germline V gene (reference sequence). The ends were cut back, 4 bases at V and 5 bases at J, with 12 bases in the middle. In DNA, the CDR3 is TGTGCCAGCAGCTCCCACCTTGTCGACGAGCAGTACTTC. Translation gives CASSSHLVDEQYF.

The chain carries TRBV30 and TRBJ1-4; maybe TRBD1 (6 bases). The V gene lost 2 bases and the J gene lost 2 bases, with 12 bases spanning the gap. Per germline, CDR1 GTSNPN and CDR2 SVGIG (reference sequence). The CDR3 is 15 amino acids. The CDR3 sequence is CAWSRGTGTNEKLFF. The CDR3 bases are TGTGCCTGGAGTCGAGGTACAGGGACTAATGAAAAACTGTTTTTT. The whole variable domain, filled in from reference TRBV30 and TRBJ1-4, reads SQTIHQWPATLVQPVGSPLSLECTVEGTSNPNLYWYRQAAGRGLQLLFYSVGIGQISSEVPQNLSASRPQDRQFILSSKKLLLSDSGFYLCAWSRGTGTNEKLFFGSGTQLSVL.

The CDR3 sequence is CASGPGTENTEAFF. The CDR3 DNA follows: TGTGCTAGTGGCCCCGGGACAGAGAACACTGAAGCTTTCTTT. The chain recombines TRBV12-5 with TRBJ1-1; the match to TRBD1 covers 7 bases. The germline CDR1 and CDR2 sequences are LGHNT and FRNRAP. This CDR3 region has 14 residues. V was pared by 6 bases and J by 1 base, with 5 bases of the junction left unmatched.

This chain connects TRBV7-9 to TRBJ2-6; D unclear. From germline, CDR1 is SEHNR and CDR2 FQNEAQ (reference sequence). V was trimmed by 3 bases and J by 5 bases, leaving 8 bases between them. The CDR3 contains 14 residues. CDR3 DNA sequence: TGTGCCAGCAGCTTGCAAAGTCGGGCCAACGTCCTGACTTTC. Its protein is CASSLQSRANVLTF.

The V gene is TRBV20-1, the J gene TRBJ2-7; D gene uncertain. In germline, CDR1 is DFQATT, CDR2 SNEGSKA (reference sequence). With 6 bases removed from V and 5 bases from J, the gap between germline ends came to 8 bases. The CDR3 has 10 residues. In nucleotides, the CDR3 is TGCAGTGCCCTTAGGGACGAGCAGTACTTC. Encoded protein: CSALRDEQYF.

This chain uses TRBV30 with TRBJ2-1, with D maybe TRBD2 (5 bases). This CDR3 comprises 14 residues. Trimming stripped 0 bases from V and 7 bases from J, with 13 bases between. CDR1 and CDR2 from the germline V gene are GTSNPN and SVGIG (reference sequence). The DNA of the CDR3 is TGTGCCTGGAGTGTAGGTGGGAGTAAGAATGAGCAGTTCTTC. Protein product: CAWSVGGSKNEQFF.

There are a few counts of this clone. The V gene is TRBV7-9, the J gene TRBJ1-1; D gene unclear. V gave up 2 bases and J gave up 1 base, with 5 bases separating them. Germline V gene sequence: CDR1 SEHNR, CDR2 FQNEAQ (reference sequence). The CDR3 covers 13 residues. CDR3 region: CASSLYGNTEAFF. The CDR3 coding sequence is TGTGCCAGCAGCTTATACGGGAACACTGAAGCTTTCTTT.

This chain uses TRBV4-1 with TRBJ2-5, with 9 bases fitting TRBD2. The CDR3 extends over 16 amino acids. The V and J ends lost 1 base and 7 bases, in that order; junction bases with no gene match: 10. CDR1 is MGHRA, CDR2 YSYEKL, per germline. Here the CDR3 DNA reads TGCGCCAGCAGCCAAGGTTCCGGCGGGGGGGTTGGGACCCAGTACTTC. The encoded protein is CASSQGSGGGVGTQYF.

This clone occurred a few times. V and J are TRBV28 and TRBJ1-2; D call uncertain. Looked up from germline, CDR1 is MDHEN and CDR2 is SYDVKM. This CDR3 comprises 12 residues. V dropped 8 bases and J dropped 6 bases, with 13 bases sitting between them. CDR3 sequence: CASQTTPHGYTF. CDR3 sequence (DNA): TGTGCCAGCCAGACCACACCCCATGGCTACACCTTC.

This rearrangement joins TRBV6-1 to TRBJ2-1, with D possibly called TRBD1 or TRBD2 (5 bases each). The germline CDR1 and CDR2 sequences are MNHNS and SASEGT. The V and J ends lost 6 bases and 5 bases respectively, with 17 bases between them. The CDR3 loop spans 15 amino acids. DNA for the CDR3: TGTGCCAGCAGAGAGCCGGGGCGGAAGAACAATGAGCAGTTCTTC. This sequence encodes CASREPGRKNNEQFF.

The V gene is TRBV7-9, the J gene TRBJ2-1; D might be TRBD1 (6 bases). Germline CDR1 reads SEHNR; CDR2 reads FQNEAQ (reference sequence). This CDR3 has 17 residues. The V end was cut by 5 bases, the J end by 8 bases, with 25 bases between. CDR3 sequence (DNA): TGTGCCAGCAGCCCAGGGGATTCACGCGGCAGAATCCATGAGCAGTTCTTC. Residues: CASSPGDSRGRIHEQFF.

The sample holds one count of this clone. The DNA for the CDR3 is TGTGCCATCGCAAACACTAGCGCCTACAATGAGCAGTTCTTC. Amino acids: CAIANTSAYNEQFF. V and J are TRBV10-3 and TRBJ2-1; 7 positions match TRBD2. The CDR3 has 14 amino acids. CDR1 is ENHRY, CDR2 SYGVKD, per germline. V lost 8 bases to trimming and J lost 2 bases; unmatched junction nucleotides: 6.

The J gene is TRBJ2-1, the V gene TRBV7-2, with 10 positions matching TRBD2. Germline loops: CDR1 SGHTA, CDR2 FQGNSA. V dropped 0 bases and J dropped 2; count of bases not matched to a gene: 4. The CDR3 totals 17 residues. The CDR3, as DNA: TGTGCCAGCAGCTTAGCCCTAGCGGGAGTCCCCTACAATGAGCAGTTCTTC. The encoded protein is CASSLALAGVPYNEQFF.

The chain employs TRBV18 and TRBJ2-2; D call uncertain. CDR1 is KGHSH and CDR2 is LQKENI in the germline V gene. Trimming pared 0 bases from V and 2 bases from J, leaving 1 base between. This CDR3 comprises 13 residues. CDR3 loop: CASSPPNTGELFF. CDR3 sequence (DNA): TGTGCCAGCTCACCACCAAACACCGGGGAGCTGTTTTTT.

The rearrangement uses TRBV5-1 and TRBJ2-7; perhaps TRBD2 as D (6 bases). Germline CDR1 SGHRS, CDR2 YFSETQ. The CDR3 has 14 residues. V was shortened by 5 bases and J by 4 bases, with 16 bases between the two germline ends. CDR3 protein: CASSRTGLAYEQYF. As DNA, the CDR3 is TGCGCCAGCAGTCGGACGGGGCTAGCGTACGAGCAGTACTTC.

J is TRBJ2-1 and V is TRBV7-8; 8 bases line up with TRBD2. This CDR3 has 16 residues. Germline V gene data show CDR1 as SGHVS and CDR2 as FQNEAQ. With V trimmed by 1 base and J by 4 bases, 6 bases remained unmatched. The CDR3 DNA sequence: TGTGCCAGCAGCTTAGTTCACGGGAGGGAGTACAATGAGCAGTTCTTC. This translates into CASSLVHGREYNEQFF.

The sample holds a few counts of this clone. This chain links TRBV30 with TRBJ1-2; D is ambiguous. The CDR3 consists of 13 residues. With 1 base removed from V and 5 bases from J, the gap between germline ends came to 11 bases. Germline V CDR1 and CDR2: GTSNPN, SVGIG (reference sequence). The CDR3: CAWSAGREYGYTF. The CDR3 DNA reads TGTGCCTGGAGTGCTGGACGCGAATATGGCTACACCTTC.

Here the CDR3 reads CASSLNTGETQYF. DNA for the CDR3: TGTGCCAGCAGCTTGAATACGGGGGAGACCCAGTACTTC. The chain carries TRBV11-3 and TRBJ2-5, with D perhaps matching TRBD2 (5 bases). Germline V lookup: CDR1 SGHNT, CDR2 YENEEA. Trimming stripped 3 bases from V and 5 bases from J, with 10 bases between. This CDR3 region has 13 residues.

The rearrangement uses TRBV19 and TRBJ2-3; no firm D call. Trimming left V 6 bases short and J 2 bases short, with 15 bases between. The CDR3 sequence is 15 residues long. Germline CDR1 is LNHDA and CDR2 is SQIVND (reference sequence). The CDR3 protein is CASRTAVHFTDTQYF. As DNA, the CDR3 is TGTGCCAGTAGAACAGCCGTCCACTTCACAGATACGCAGTATTTT. Using reference TRBV19 and TRBJ2-3 for the parts outside the CDR3, the full variable domain is DGGITQSPKYLFRKEGQNVTLSCEQNLNHDAMYWYRQDPGQGLRLIYYSQIVNDFQKGDIAEGYSVSREKKESFPLTVTSAQKNPTAFYLCASRTAVHFTDTQYFGPGTRLTVL.

The chain is built from TRBV10-3 and TRBJ2-7; no clear D. The germline V gene encodes CDR1 ENHRY and CDR2 SYGVKD. V dropped 5 bases and J dropped 4 bases, with 9 bases sitting between them. CDR3 size: 12 residues. The CDR3 coding sequence is TGTGCCATCAGTCCAATATTATACGAGCAGTACTTC. Amino acids: CAISPILYEQYF.

This sequence joins TRBV25-1 and TRBJ2-1, with a weak D call TRBD2 (6 bases). Germline V gene sequence: CDR1 MGHDK, CDR2 SYGVNS. The V gene lost 3 bases and the J gene lost 4 bases, with 10 bases spanning the gap. There are 14 residues in the CDR3. CDR3: CASSDHGGYNEQFF. CDR3 bases: TGTGCCAGCAGTGATCACGGAGGGTACAATGAGCAGTTCTTC.

The chain uses TRBV9 and TRBJ1-1; TRBD1 is a possible D gene (6 bases). The CDR3 loop spans 18 amino acids. Trimming stripped 0 bases from V and 1 base from J, with 19 bases between. The germline V gene has CDR1 SGDLS and CDR2 YYNGEE. For the CDR3, the DNA is TGTGCCAGCAGCGTAGGGGGGGACACCCGGGAGGGGAACACTGAAGCTTTCTTT. Translation gives CASSVGGDTREGNTEAFF.